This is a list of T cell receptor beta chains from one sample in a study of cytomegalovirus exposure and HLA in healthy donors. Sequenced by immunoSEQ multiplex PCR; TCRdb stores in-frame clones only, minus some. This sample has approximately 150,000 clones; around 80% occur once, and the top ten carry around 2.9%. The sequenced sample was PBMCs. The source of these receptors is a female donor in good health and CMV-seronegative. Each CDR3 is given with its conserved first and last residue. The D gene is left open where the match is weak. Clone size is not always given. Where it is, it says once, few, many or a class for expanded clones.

DNA: TGTGCCAGCTCCCAAAACAGGGAAGACACTGAAGCTTTCTTT
CDR3: CASSQNREDTEAFF
V: TRBV18
J: TRBJ1-1
D: NA
size: NA

DNA: TGTGCCAGCAGTCCAGGGACTAGAACCTACGAGCAGTACTTC
CDR3: CASSPGTRTYEQYF
V: TRBV27
J: TRBJ2-7
D: TRBD2
size: few

DNA: TGTGCCAGCAGTTGGGGACAGGGGAACAGCTATGGCTACACCTTC
CDR3: CASSWGQGNSYGYTF
V: TRBV27
J: TRBJ1-2
D: TRBD1
size: NA

DNA: TGTGCCAGCAGCCCGGGGGATTCCACCGAGCAGTACTTC
CDR3: CASSPGDSTEQYF
V: TRBV11-3
J: TRBJ2-7
D: NA
size: NA

DNA: TGTGCCAGCAGCGCCGTTGGGCAGGGGGACTATGGCTACACCTTC
CDR3: CASSAVGQGDYGYTF
V: TRBV4-2
J: TRBJ1-2
D: TRBD1
size: NA

DNA: TGTGCCAGCAGTTTCCAGGCCACCTATGGCTACCCCTTC
CDR3: CASSFQATYGYPF
V: TRBV28
J: TRBJ1-2
D: NA
size: NA

DNA: TGTGCCAGCAGTTACTCGGCTCGGTTGGACAGCAAATACGAGCAGTACTTC
CDR3: CASSYSARLDSKYEQYF
V: TRBV6-7
J: TRBJ2-7
D: NA
size: NA

DNA: TGTGCCAGCAGCTCCTTGCGCGGGAGTAGGGGAGACGAGCAGTACTTC
CDR3: CASSSLRGSRGDEQYF
V: TRBV7-2
J: TRBJ2-7
D: TRBD2
size: NA

DNA: TGTGCCAGCAGCTTAGATCGGGGGATGACCTACGAGCAGTACTTC
CDR3: CASSLDRGMTYEQYF
V: TRBV11-2
J: TRBJ2-7
D: NA
size: NA

DNA: TGTGCCAGCAGTAGACAGGGGGCGGTAAGGGCTTTCTTT
CDR3: CASSRQGAVRAFF
V: TRBV27
J: TRBJ1-1
D: TRBD1
size: NA

DNA: TGCGCCAGCAGCCCGGGACAGCTTAATGAAAAACTGTTTTTT
CDR3: CASSPGQLNEKLFF
V: TRBV5-1
J: TRBJ1-4
D: TRBD1
size: NA

DNA: TGTGCCAGCAGTTTACAAAGGGGGCCGGGCACCGGGGAGCTGTTTTTT
CDR3: CASSLQRGPGTGELFF
V: TRBV27
J: TRBJ2-2
D: TRBD1
size: NA

DNA: TGTGCCAGCAGTTCGACCACCGGGAGGCCGACGAATGAGCAGTTCTTC
CDR3: CASSSTTGRPTNEQFF
V: TRBV27
J: TRBJ2-1
D: TRBD2
size: NA

DNA: TGTGCCAGCAGCCGGGGACAGGGAGGATCTGGAAACACCATATATTTT
CDR3: CASSRGQGGSGNTIYF
V: TRBV4-2
J: TRBJ1-3
D: TRBD1
size: NA

DNA: TGTGCCAGCAGTTTGGGAGGGACGGGCACCGGGGAGCTGTTTTTT
CDR3: CASSLGGTGTGELFF
V: TRBV27
J: TRBJ2-2
D: TRBD2
size: NA

DNA: TGCGCCAGCACGACAGGGGGCTTCACAGATACGCAGTATTTT
CDR3: CASTTGGFTDTQYF
V: TRBV5-1
J: TRBJ2-3
D: TRBD1
size: NA

DNA: TGTGCCAGCAGCTTGGCCGGACGAGGGGGCAGGACTGAAGCTTTCTTT
CDR3: CASSLAGRGGRTEAFF
V: TRBV5-4
J: TRBJ1-1
D: TRBD1
size: NA

DNA: TGTGCCAGCAGGCCGGGGGGGGTGGAGACCCAGTACTTC
CDR3: CASRPGGVETQYF
V: TRBV6-5
J: TRBJ2-5
D: TRBD2
size: NA

DNA: TGCAGCGGCCAGTGGCGAGGGTTGGACACTGAAGCTTTCTTT
CDR3: CSGQWRGLDTEAFF
V: TRBV29-1
J: TRBJ1-1
D: NA
size: NA

DNA: TGTTCCAGCAGCTTCGGCTCAGGGGCGCTCAATCAGCCCCAGCATTTT
CDR3: CSSSFGSGALNQPQHF
V: TRBV7-9
J: TRBJ1-5
D: NA
size: NA

DNA: TGTGCCAGCAGTTTAGGGCCGGGGGAGGCTTTCTTT
CDR3: CASSLGPGEAFF
V: TRBV28
J: TRBJ1-1
D: NA
size: NA

DNA: TGTGCCAGCAGTACTCAGACAGGGGGTTCCTACGAGCAGTACTTC
CDR3: CASSTQTGGSYEQYF
V: TRBV28
J: TRBJ2-7
D: TRBD1
size: NA

DNA: TGTGCCAGCTCACCCCCAGGAACTAATGAAAAACTGTTTTTT
CDR3: CASSPPGTNEKLFF
V: TRBV18
J: TRBJ1-4
D: NA
size: NA

DNA: TGTGCCAGTAGTATTTCCGGGACAGGTATCTCTCGGAACACCATATATTTT
CDR3: CASSISGTGISRNTIYF
V: TRBV19
J: TRBJ1-3
D: TRBD1
size: NA